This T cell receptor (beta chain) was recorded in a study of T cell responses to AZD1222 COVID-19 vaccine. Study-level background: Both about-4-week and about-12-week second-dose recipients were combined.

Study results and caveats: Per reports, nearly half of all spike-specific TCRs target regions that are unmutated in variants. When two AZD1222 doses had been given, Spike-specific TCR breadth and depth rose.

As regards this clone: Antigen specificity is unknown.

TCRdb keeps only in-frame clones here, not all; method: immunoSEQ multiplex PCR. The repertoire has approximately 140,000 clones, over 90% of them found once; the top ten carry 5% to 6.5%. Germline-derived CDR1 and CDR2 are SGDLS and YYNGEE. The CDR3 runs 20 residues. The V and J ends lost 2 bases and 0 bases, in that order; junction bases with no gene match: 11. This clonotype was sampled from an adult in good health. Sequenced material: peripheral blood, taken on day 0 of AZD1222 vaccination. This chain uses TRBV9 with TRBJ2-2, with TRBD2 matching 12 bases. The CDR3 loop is CASSVGPGLAGFTNTGELFF. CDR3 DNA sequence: TGTGCCAGCAGCGTGGGCCCCGGACTAGCGGGATTCACGAACACCGGGGAGCTGTTTTTT.